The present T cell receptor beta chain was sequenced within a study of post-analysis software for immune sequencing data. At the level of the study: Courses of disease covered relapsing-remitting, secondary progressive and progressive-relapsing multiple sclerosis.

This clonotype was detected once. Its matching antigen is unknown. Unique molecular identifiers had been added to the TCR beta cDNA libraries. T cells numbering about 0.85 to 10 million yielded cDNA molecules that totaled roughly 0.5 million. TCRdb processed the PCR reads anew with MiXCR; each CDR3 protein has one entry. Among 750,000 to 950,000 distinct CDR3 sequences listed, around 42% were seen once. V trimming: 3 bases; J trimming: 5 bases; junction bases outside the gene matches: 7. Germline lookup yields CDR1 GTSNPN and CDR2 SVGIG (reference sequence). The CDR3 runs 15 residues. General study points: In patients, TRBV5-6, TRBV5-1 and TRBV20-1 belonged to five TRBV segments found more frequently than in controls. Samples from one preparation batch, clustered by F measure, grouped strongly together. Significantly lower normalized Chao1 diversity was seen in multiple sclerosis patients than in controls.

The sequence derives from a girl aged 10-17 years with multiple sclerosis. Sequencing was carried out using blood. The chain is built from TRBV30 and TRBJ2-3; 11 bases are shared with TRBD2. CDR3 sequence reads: CAWSALAGGKDTQYF. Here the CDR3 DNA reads TGTGCCTGGAGCGCTCTAGCGGGAGGCAAAGATACGCAGTATTTT.